This TCR beta chain came from a study of radiation and T cells in renal cell carcinoma. General study results and limits: In blood, top tumor clones expanded by 2 weeks, shrinking by 4.

Measured with immunoSEQ multiplex PCR; TCRdb has only the in-frame clones, and not every one. The table lists about 43,000 clones, roughly four fifths of them singletons. Germline CDR1 reads SGHDT; CDR2 reads YYEEEE. V shed 4 bases and J 5 bases; nucleotides not matched to a gene: 10. The CDR3 length is 16 residues. The time point: blood 4 weeks post-SBRT, at nephrectomy. Treatment described: 15 Gy SBRT to primary tumor, nephrectomy 4 weeks later. Radiation-treated patients gave blood at baseline, week 2 and week 4. As for this clone: Its specificity is not known.

The chain is built from TRBV5-6 and TRBJ1-1; 11 nucleotides agree with TRBD1. The receptor's source is a woman in her seventies with renal cell carcinoma. Here the sequenced sample was blood, taken from a patient whose treatment included radiotherapy and nephrectomy. CDR3: CASSPRDRGVRTEAFF. The CDR3 DNA follows: TGTGCCAGCAGCCCCCGGGACAGGGGGGTAAGAACTGAAGCTTTCTTT.